The 29 T cell receptor beta chains reported below all come from one sample, sequenced in a study of liver allograft versus peripheral blood T cells (dated by TCRdb to the early 2020s). With regard to the full study: T cell receptor repertoires present within transplanted livers were compared with repertoires in the peripheral blood of liver transplant recipients.

Sequencing was carried out with an Illumina MiSeq. The public reads were reprocessed in TCRdb via fastp at Q25 and MiXCR, keeping in-frame beta chains. Rows matching on CDR3 protein sequence are summarized as one entry with the most common DNA and genes. In all, the sample holds over 15,000 distinct CDR3 sequences, and 20% to 25% of those were seen once. The top ten hold 10% to 15% of the sample. These receptors all come from a human patient who had a liver transplant. Some T cells present after a transplant may be cells of the graft donor.

By sample share, this clonotype is medium-sized. The gene calls are TRBV15 and TRBJ1-1; weak D call: TRBD1 (6 bases). Per germline, CDR1 LNHNV and CDR2 YYDKDF (reference sequence). The CDR3 loop spans 14 amino acids. V lost 3 bases and J lost 1, with 9 bases in between. The CDR3 region is CATSRGQKNTEAFF. CDR3 nucleotide sequence: TGTGCCACCAGCAGGGGACAAAAGAACACTGAAGCTTTCTTT.

At least ten counts were recorded for this clonotype. The J gene is TRBJ2-1, the V gene TRBV5-6, with 7 bases that match TRBD1. The CDR3 is 14 residues long. The V and J ends lost 0 bases and 3 bases, in that order; junction bases with no gene match: 0. The germline V gene has CDR1 SGHDT and CDR2 YYEEEE. The chain's CDR3 is CASSLGQGYNEQFF. For the CDR3, the DNA is TGTGCCAGCAGCTTGGGACAGGGCTACAATGAGCAGTTCTTC.

This clonotype showed up just a few times. The chain recombines TRBV11-1 with TRBJ1-1, with 8 nucleotides matching TRBD1. Per germline, CDR1 SGHAT and CDR2 FQDESV (reference sequence). The CDR3 is 17 amino acids. After removal of 2 bases from V and 3 bases from J, the junction contained 11 bases not matched to a gene. The CDR3 here is CASSLLVGTGRDTEAFF. DNA for the CDR3: TGTGCCAGCAGCTTACTGGTTGGGACAGGAAGGGACACTGAAGCTTTCTTT. Drawing the rest from reference TRBV11-1 and TRBJ1-1, the complete variable domain is EAEVAQSPRYKITEKSQAVAFWCDPISGHATLYWYRQILGQGPELLVQFQDESVVDDSQLPKDRFSAERLKGVDSTLKIQPAELGDSAMYLCASSLLVGTGRDTEAFFGQGTRLTVV.

V is TRBV30 and J is TRBJ2-4; D is ambiguous. V gave up 1 base and J gave up 0 bases, with 10 bases separating them. Germline-derived CDR1 and CDR2 are GTSNPN and SVGIG (reference sequence). The CDR3 sequence is 15 residues long. The CDR3 region is CAWSEAAQAKNIQYF. CDR3 nucleotides: TGTGCCTGGAGTGAGGCAGCCCAAGCCAAAAACATTCAGTACTTC. Full variable domain (missing parts from reference TRBV30 and TRBJ2-4): SQTIHQWPATLVQPVGSPLSLECTVEGTSNPNLYWYRQAAGRGLQLLFYSVGIGQISSEVPQNLSASRPQDRQFILSSKKLLLSDSGFYLCAWSEAAQAKNIQYFGAGTRLSVL.

Ten or more counts support this clonotype. The CDR3 DNA sequence: TGTGCCAGTAGCCGGGCCGGGGTAGGACAAGAGACCCAGTACTTC. It translates to CASSRAGVGQETQYF. The chain couples TRBV19 to TRBJ2-5; possibly TRBD2 for D (5 bases). This CDR3 is built from 15 residues. Germline CDR1 LNHDA, CDR2 SQIVND (reference sequence). The V and J ends lost 6 bases and 2 bases respectively, with 16 bases between them.

The chain carries TRBV28 and TRBJ2-2; tentatively, D is TRBD1 (6 bases). This CDR3 is 15 amino acids long. In germline, CDR1 is MDHEN, CDR2 SYDVKM. The V and J ends lost 3 bases and 5 bases respectively, with 13 bases between them. This CDR3 is CASSFISTGTGELFF. For the CDR3, the DNA is TGTGCCAGCAGTTTTATATCAACAGGGACCGGGGAGCTGTTTTTT.

The gene calls are TRBV28 and TRBJ2-3; 7 bases agree with TRBD2. The germline CDR1 and CDR2 sequences are MDHEN and SYDVKM. J lost 4 bases, V lost 4 bases, and 5 bases had no gene match. The CDR3 loop spans 14 amino acids. The CDR3 DNA reads TGTGCCAGCAGTTCCGGGACTACCTCAGATACGCAGTATTTT. Translating it yields CASSSGTTSDTQYF.

This clonotype was seen a few times. The CDR3 DNA follows: TGTGCCAGCAGTTTGGGAGGACTAGCGGGAAGGGATGAGCAGTTCTTC. Amino acid sequence: CASSLGGLAGRDEQFF. The chain combines TRBV28 with TRBJ2-1; 12 nucleotides agree with TRBD2. Looked up from germline, CDR1 is MDHEN and CDR2 is SYDVKM. The CDR3 covers 16 residues. V was clipped by 3 bases and J by 8 bases; unmatched bases: 8.

This clonotype came up many times. The rearrangement uses TRBV28 and TRBJ1-1, with 7 bases fitting TRBD1. The CDR3 loop spans 15 amino acids. V dropped 6 bases and J dropped 3; count of bases not matched to a gene: 10. The V gene's germline CDR1 is MDHEN and CDR2 SYDVKM. The CDR3 reads CASSPRGTGDTEAFF. The CDR3 DNA follows: TGTGCCAGCAGCCCCCGAGGTACAGGGGACACTGAAGCTTTCTTT.

This clonotype was seen only a few times. This chain connects TRBV30 to TRBJ2-5; tentatively, D is TRBD1 or TRBD2 (5 bases each). Germline CDR1 GTSNPN, CDR2 SVGIG (reference sequence). V dropped 3 bases and J dropped 4 bases, with 12 bases sitting between them. The CDR3 extends over 13 amino acids. The CDR3: CAWRRGVRETQYF. Written as DNA, the CDR3 is TGTGCCTGGAGGAGGGGAGTACGAGAGACCCAGTACTTC.

The chain employs TRBV29-1 and TRBJ2-1, with no clear D. From germline, CDR1 is SQVTM and CDR2 ANQGSEA. CDR3 length equals 12 residues. Deletions cut 4 bases from V and 8 bases from J, with 12 bases between. The CDR3 loop reads CSVVPLADEQFF. The CDR3 DNA reads as TGCAGCGTTGTTCCCCTGGCGGATGAGCAGTTCTTC.

This clonotype was observed a few times. V gene TRBV6-6 combines with J gene TRBJ2-7; 9 bases are a match to TRBD1. Germline trimming cut 6 bases from V and 4 bases from J; bases unmatched to any gene: 10. The CDR3 is 15 amino acids. CDR1 MNHNY and CDR2 SVGAGI come from the germline V gene (reference sequence). CDR3 sequence (DNA): TGTGCCAGCAGCCCTTCCGGGACAGGGATTTACGAGCAGTACTTC. It codes for CASSPSGTGIYEQYF.

In the case of this clonotype: A read error may explain this, as a much larger clone is one base away. The rearrangement links TRBV7-2 to TRBJ1-2, with D possibly matching TRBD1 (5 bases). The germline V gene encodes CDR1 SGHTA and CDR2 FQGNSA. Trimming removed 5 bases at V and 12 bases at J, with 19 bases between. The CDR3 consists of 13 residues. The CDR3 here is CASSAYLGEGHTF. The DNA for the CDR3 is TGTGCCAGCAGCGCGTATTTGGGGGAAGGCCACACCTTC.

This clonotype was counted only a few times. This chain joins TRBV30 and TRBJ2-1; D is unclear. Germline values: CDR1 GTSNPN, CDR2 SVGIG (reference sequence). The CDR3 has 15 residues. The V gene lost 4 bases and the J gene lost 0 bases, with 13 bases spanning the gap. The CDR3 DNA sequence: TGTGCCTGGAAATTAGGGCGGAGCTCCTACAATGAGCAGTTCTTC. Its protein is CAWKLGRSSYNEQFF.

The chain links TRBV6-2 or TRBV6-3 to TRBJ2-7; D unclear. Germline V lookup: CDR1 MNHEY, CDR2 SVGEGT. V was pared by 3 bases and J by 0 bases, with 12 bases between. The CDR3 covers 15 residues. The CDR3 reads CASSYFPQSSYEQYF. The DNA for the CDR3 is TGTGCCAGCAGTTATTTCCCCCAGAGCTCCTACGAGCAGTACTTC.

Within the sample, this clonotype is medium-sized. The chain joins TRBV18 to TRBJ2-6, with D hard to call. V gave up 3 bases and J gave up 1 base, with 7 bases separating them. This CDR3 is built from 15 residues. CDR1 KGHSH and CDR2 LQKENI come from the germline V gene. CDR3 in DNA: TGTGCCAGCTCACCCCGAGTATCTGGGGCCAACGTCCTGACTTTC. Its translation is CASSPRVSGANVLTF.

This clonotype was counted ten times or more. J is TRBJ2-2 and V is TRBV27, with TRBD2 identical over 8 bases. V was clipped by 8 bases and J by 3 bases; unmatched bases: 5. Germline V gives CDR1 MNHEY, CDR2 SMNVEV (reference sequence). The length of the CDR3 is 14 residues. The CDR3 spells CASSGGSYTGELFF. The DNA for the CDR3 is TGTGCCAGCTCGGGGGGGAGCTACACCGGGGAGCTGTTTTTT.

In its sample, this clonotype was seen many times. The chain has TRBV9 and TRBJ1-1, with D unresolved. The CDR3 consists of 14 residues. Trimming removed 0 bases from V and 0 bases from J, with 6 bases in between. Germline V gene lookup returns CDR1 SGDLS and CDR2 YYNGEE. CDR3 in amino acids: CASSVEHLNTEAFF. The CDR3 DNA follows: TGTGCCAGCAGCGTAGAACATCTGAACACTGAAGCTTTCTTT.

A few counts support this clonotype. V usage is TRBV9 and J usage is TRBJ1-4; D call uncertain. Germline V gene data show CDR1 as SGDLS and CDR2 as YYNGEE. The CDR3 length is 14 residues. Trimming left V 2 bases short and J 3 bases short, with 8 bases between. Here the CDR3 DNA reads TGTGCCAGCAGCGTTGGGGTGGCTAATGAAAAACTGTTTTTT. The encoded protein is CASSVGVANEKLFF.

This clonotype was detected ten times or more. The rearrangement uses TRBV18 and TRBJ2-1, with D maybe TRBD2 (5 bases). CDR1 and CDR2 from the germline V gene are KGHSH and LQKENI. V dropped 3 bases and J dropped 0 bases, with 9 bases sitting between them. The CDR3 has 15 amino acids. The CDR3 loop is CASSPLSGSYNEQFF. As DNA, the CDR3 is TGTGCCAGCTCACCCTTGAGCGGCTCCTACAATGAGCAGTTCTTC.

This clonotype appeared a few times. The V gene is TRBV7-9, the J gene TRBJ2-5; possibly TRBD2 for D (7 bases). Trimming removed 11 bases at V and 4 bases at J, with 14 bases between. The CDR3 loop spans 12 amino acids. Germline V gives CDR1 SEHNR, CDR2 FQNEAQ (reference sequence). CDR3 sequence reads: CAGKGGAETQYF. DNA for the CDR3: TGTGCCGGAAAGGGGGGGGCAGAGACCCAGTACTTC.

The CDR3 loop is CASSIALVGGQETQYF. In nucleotides, the CDR3 is TGTGCCAGTAGTATAGCATTAGTTGGTGGACAAGAGACCCAGTACTTC. The chain has TRBV19 and TRBJ2-5; no firm D call. Germline V gene lookup returns CDR1 LNHDA and CDR2 SQIVND (reference sequence). Trimming cost V 1 base and J 2 bases, with 14 bases left between them. The CDR3 covers 16 residues. The full variable domain, its missing parts supplied by reference TRBV19 and TRBJ2-5, is DGGITQSPKYLFRKEGQNVTLSCEQNLNHDAMYWYRQDPGQGLRLIYYSQIVNDFQKGDIAEGYSVSREKKESFPLTVTSAQKNPTAFYLCASSIALVGGQETQYFGPGTRLLVL.

The chain is built from TRBV15 and TRBJ2-7, with D uncertain. The CDR3 extends over 15 amino acids. Germline lookup yields CDR1 LNHNV and CDR2 YYDKDF (reference sequence). Between the trimmed V and J ends, which lost 3 bases and 1 base, there was a span of 13 bases. CDR3 protein: CATSSTVPRSYEQYF. The CDR3 DNA sequence: TGTGCCACCAGCAGCACAGTGCCAAGATCCTACGAGCAGTACTTC.

This clonotype is medium-sized (0.01 to 0.1%) within its sample. The chain has TRBV6-6 and TRBJ1-6; no reliable D call. V lost 10 bases and J lost 0, with 10 bases in between. CDR1 is MNHNY, CDR2 SVGAGI, per germline (reference sequence). CDR3 size: 14 residues. The CDR3 coding sequence is TGTGCCACTACCTGGTTCTCCTATAATTCACCCCTCCACTTT. Its protein product is CATTWFSYNSPLHF.

This clonotype has only a few counts. The rearrangement joins TRBV24-1 to TRBJ2-2, with 15 positions matching TRBD2. CDR3 size: 19 residues. In germline, CDR1 is KGHDR, CDR2 SFDVKD. After removal of 9 bases from V and 1 base from J, the junction contained 11 bases not matched to a gene. The CDR3, as DNA: TGTGCCACCTCCCAGGGATCGGGACTAGCGGGAGGGAACACCGGGGAGCTGTTTTTT. Residues: CATSQGSGLAGGNTGELFF.

This clonotype is medium-sized by share. The rearrangement uses TRBV18 and TRBJ2-6, with a weak D call TRBD2 (5 bases). Germline values: CDR1 KGHSH, CDR2 LQKENI. The V end was cut by 8 bases, the J end by 2 bases, with 13 bases between. The CDR3 is 15 residues long. The CDR3 sequence is CASVRTGTGANVLTF. CDR3 sequence (DNA): TGTGCCAGCGTTAGGACCGGGACTGGGGCCAACGTCCTGACTTTC.

Comment on this clonotype: One base away lies a much larger clone, so this may be a sequencing read error. V usage is TRBV7-3 and J usage is TRBJ2-6; D is undetermined. CDR1 and CDR2 (germline): SGHTA, FQGTGA. This CDR3 is 15 amino acids long. The CDR3 loop is CASSFGLAGTNVLTF. CDR3 coding DNA: TGTGCCAGCAGCTTCGGGCTGGCTGGGACCAACGTCCTGACTTTC.

The rearrangement uses TRBV20-1 and TRBJ2-7; TRBD2 matches at 15 bases. The germline CDR1 and CDR2 sequences are DFQATT and SNEGSKA (reference sequence). The CDR3 extends over 17 amino acids. V lost 1 base to trimming and J lost 5 bases; unmatched junction nucleotides: 9. The CDR3 protein is CSARGRTSGRAPNEQYF. Written as DNA, the CDR3 is TGCAGTGCTAGAGGCCGGACTAGCGGGAGGGCCCCCAACGAGCAGTACTTC.

This sequence joins TRBV20-1 and TRBJ1-3, with TRBD1 as a possible D gene (6 bases). Trimming stripped 3 bases from V and 2 bases from J, with 11 bases between. Germline lookup yields CDR1 DFQATT and CDR2 SNEGSKA (reference sequence). The CDR3 is 14 amino acids. The DNA for the CDR3 is TGCAGTGCTAGGGACTACAGGGCTGGAAACACCATATATTTT. It encodes CSARDYRAGNTIYF.